The next 27 T cell receptor beta chains were all read from a single sample in a study of blood T cell repertoires in COVID-19. TCRdb's table, derived via immunoSEQ multiplex PCR, lists solely in-frame clones and lacks some. The data hold about 92,000 clones, with approximately 70% observed a single time. The specimen sequenced was peripheral blood. The receptors originated from a woman aged 55-70 years in a cohort sampled during active or convalescent COVID-19.

This rearrangement joins TRBV7-6 to TRBJ2-7; D uncertain. V was pared by 5 bases and J by 0 bases, with 5 bases between. The germline CDR1 and CDR2 sequences are SGHVS and FNYEAQ. The CDR3 covers 12 residues. In nucleotides, the CDR3 is TGTGCCAGCAGCCCCGGCTCCTACGAGCAGTACTTC. It codes for CASSPGSYEQYF. The whole variable domain, filled in from reference TRBV7-6 and TRBJ2-7, reads GAGVSQSPRYKVTKRGQDVALRCDPISGHVSLYWYRQALGQGPEFLTYFNYEAQQDKSGLPNDRFSAERPEGSISTLTIQRTEQRDSAMYRCASSPGSYEQYFGPGTRLTVT.

V is TRBV18 and J is TRBJ2-7; no reliable D call. V was cut by 3 bases and J by 5 bases, with 8 bases left in between. This CDR3 region has 12 residues. Germline V lookup: CDR1 KGHSH, CDR2 LQKENI. The DNA for the CDR3 is TGTGCCAGCTCACCTTCACAGAACGAGCAGTACTTC. Residues: CASSPSQNEQYF.

This clone has a handful of counts. The rearrangement links TRBV6-1 to TRBJ1-2, with D hard to call. CDR1 and CDR2 from the germline V gene are MNHNS and SASEGT. The CDR3 spans 15 residues. The germline V and J ends were trimmed by 0 bases and 4 bases, with 12 bases remaining between them. The DNA of the CDR3 is TGTGCCAGCAGTGAAGCGCGGGGAGCCAGCTATGGCTACACCTTC. It translates to CASSEARGASYGYTF.

J is TRBJ2-1 and V is TRBV7-2; 7 bases are a match to TRBD2. After removal of 5 bases from V and 9 bases from J, the junction contained 7 bases not matched to a gene. The length of the CDR3 is 13 residues. The germline CDR1 and CDR2 sequences are SGHTA and FQGNSA. CDR3: CASSLSWGGEQFF. DNA of the CDR3: TGTGCCAGCAGCCTCTCCTGGGGGGGTGAGCAGTTCTTC.

This clone was recorded at least ten times. V gene TRBV19 combines with J gene TRBJ2-5, with 12 positions matching TRBD2. With V trimmed by 6 bases and J by 4 bases, 9 bases remained unmatched. The CDR3 length is 16 residues. Germline V lookup: CDR1 LNHDA, CDR2 SQIVND (reference sequence). CDR3 sequence reads: CASSLTSGGFPETQYF. The CDR3 DNA is TGTGCCAGTAGCCTCACTAGCGGGGGGTTCCCAGAGACCCAGTACTTC.

This rearrangement joins TRBV6-6 to TRBJ1-4; 8 positions match TRBD1. Germline values: CDR1 MNHNY, CDR2 SVGAGI (reference sequence). CDR3 length: 12 amino acids. With 10 bases clipped from V and 8 bases from J, the junction kept 6 bases outside the gene matches. CDR3 in DNA: TGTGCCACCGGACAGGGCGGGGAAAAACTGTTTTTT. Translation gives CATGQGGEKLFF.

V gene TRBV19 combines with J gene TRBJ2-1; D is unresolved. This CDR3 region has 13 residues. Germline values: CDR1 LNHDA, CDR2 SQIVND (reference sequence). V was cut by 4 bases and J by 4 bases, with 8 bases left in between. CDR3 protein: CASSKARYNEQFF. CDR3 nucleotides: TGTGCCAGTAGTAAGGCTAGATACAATGAGCAGTTCTTC.

The gene calls are TRBV27 and TRBJ2-1; 14 bases fit TRBD2. This CDR3 is 16 amino acids long. Per the germline V gene, CDR1 is MNHEY and CDR2 is SMNVEV (reference sequence). V shed 3 bases, J shed 9 bases, and the junction held 7 bases outside the gene matches. CDR3 DNA: TGTGCCAGCAGTTTCGCGGGACTAGCGGGGGAGGGTGAGCAGTTCTTC. It specifies CASSFAGLAGEGEQFF.

This clone was seen a single time. The chain joins TRBV21-1 to TRBJ2-1; the table assigns TRBD1, which was not confirmed against the DNA. TRBV21-1 is termed a pseudogene. There are 14 residues in the CDR3. The CDR3 DNA is TGTGCCAGCAGCAGCGGACAATCATGGGGTGAGCAGTTCTTC. This encodes CASSSGQSWGEQFF.

J is TRBJ2-1 and V is TRBV9; 7 nucleotides line up with TRBD1. Germline-derived CDR1 and CDR2 are SGDLS and YYNGEE. J was trimmed by 2 bases and V by 4 bases; bases with no gene match: 6. There are 15 residues in the CDR3. The CDR3 is CASSPRGLTYNEQFF. The CDR3 DNA reads TGTGCCAGCAGCCCGAGGGGGCTAACCTACAATGAGCAGTTCTTC. Filled out from reference TRBV9 and TRBJ2-1, the complete variable domain reads DSGVTQTPKHLITATGQRVTLRCSPRSGDLSVYWYQQSLDQGLQFLIQYYNGEERAKGNILERFSAQQFPDLHSELNLSSLELGDSALYFCASSPRGLTYNEQFFGPGTRLTVL.

The chain recombines TRBV7-9 with TRBJ2-5, with 8 bases lining up with TRBD1. CDR3 length: 15 amino acids. Germline V gene lookup returns CDR1 SEHNR and CDR2 FQNEAQ (reference sequence). V trimming: 5 bases; J trimming: 5 bases; junction bases outside the gene matches: 10. CDR3 in amino acids: CASSGTQGARETQYF. The CDR3 nucleotides are TGTGCCAGCAGCGGTACCCAGGGGGCTAGGGAGACCCAGTACTTC.

This chain joins TRBV6-5 and TRBJ1-3; a weak D match, TRBD1 (6 bases). This CDR3 region has 13 residues. Trimming cost V 6 bases and J 4 bases, with 10 bases left between them. From germline, CDR1 is MNHEY and CDR2 SVGAGI. CDR3 residues: CASRAGEGNTIYF. Here the CDR3 DNA reads TGTGCCAGCAGGGCAGGGGAAGGAAACACCATATATTTT.

The chain uses TRBV27 and TRBJ1-1, with 10 bases that match TRBD1. CDR3 length: 14 amino acids. CDR1 is MNHEY, CDR2 SMNVEV, per germline (reference sequence). J was trimmed by 5 bases and V by 5 bases; bases with no gene match: 5. The CDR3 loop reads CASSQGQGGTEAFF. The CDR3 DNA sequence: TGTGCCAGCAGTCAAGGACAGGGGGGGACTGAAGCTTTCTTT.

This clone was detected a few times. The rearrangement links TRBV5-6 to TRBJ1-3; D is undetermined. The CDR3 loop spans 14 amino acids. Germline V gives CDR1 SGHDT, CDR2 YYEEEE. Between the trimmed V and J ends, which lost 4 bases and 0 bases, there was a span of 8 bases. The CDR3 DNA reads TGTGCCAGCAGCCCGCAGGTCTCTGGAAACACCATATATTTT. Translating gives CASSPQVSGNTIYF.

This clone appeared a single time. This rearrangement joins TRBV6-5 to TRBJ1-5; D unresolved. Germline loops: CDR1 MNHEY, CDR2 SVGAGI. The V end lost 8 bases, the J end lost 0 bases, and 8 bases lay between the germline ends. The CDR3 sequence is 13 residues long. The CDR3 loop reads CASSFNSNQPQHF. CDR3 bases: TGTGCCAGCTCCTTTAATAGCAATCAGCCCCAGCATTTT.

This chain connects TRBV5-1 to TRBJ1-3, with 8 nucleotides matching TRBD1. The germline gives CDR1 SGHRS, CDR2 YFSETQ. V was clipped by 0 bases and J by 0 bases; unmatched bases: 5. There are 17 residues in the CDR3. The CDR3 sequence: CASSLGQGARSGNTIYF. CDR3 bases: TGCGCCAGCAGCTTGGGGCAGGGGGCTCGCTCTGGAAACACCATATATTTT.

A single count supports this clone. V usage is TRBV10-2 and J usage is TRBJ2-7; the D is unclear. Between the trimmed V and J ends, which lost 3 bases and 1 base, there was a span of 10 bases. CDR1 is WSHSY and CDR2 is SAAADI in the germline V gene. This CDR3 has 14 amino acids. The CDR3 DNA reads as TGCGCCAGCAGTGATTTCGGCGGATCCTACGAGCAGTACTTC. Translating gives CASSDFGGSYEQYF.

The chain is built from TRBV12-3 or TRBV12-4 and TRBJ2-5, with D unclear. This CDR3 spans 11 amino acids. Trimming stripped 5 bases from V and 3 bases from J, with 4 bases between. This CDR3 reads CASSREETQYF. CDR3 in DNA: TGTGCCAGCAGTCGAGAAGAGACCCAGTACTTC.

This clone has just a few counts. V and J are TRBV6-5 and TRBJ1-5; 7 bases align to TRBD1. Germline V lookup: CDR1 MNHEY, CDR2 SVGAGI. J gave up 4 bases and V 6 bases, and 9 bases lay outside the gene matches. This CDR3 has 15 residues. The CDR3 reads CASSPRTGDNQPQHF. CDR3 nucleotide sequence: TGTGCCAGCAGCCCCCGGACAGGAGATAATCAGCCCCAGCATTTT.

A remark on this clone: Other DNA variants within this sample encode the same CDR3. The genes are TRBV25-1 and TRBJ2-3; 8 bases agree with TRBD2. V lost 5 bases to trimming and J lost 4 bases; unmatched junction nucleotides: 5. CDR1 is MGHDK and CDR2 is SYGVNS in the germline V gene. The CDR3 consists of 14 residues. CDR3 region: CASSPSGGSDTQYF. CDR3 bases: TGTGCCAGCAGTCCAAGCGGGGGTTCAGATACGCAGTATTTT.

This chain uses TRBV2 with TRBJ2-1; possible D gene TRBD1, 5 bases. The V gene lost 11 bases and the J gene lost 1 base, with 12 bases spanning the gap. The CDR3 consists of 13 residues. CDR1 SNHLY and CDR2 FYNNEI come from the germline V gene. The CDR3 DNA sequence: TGTGCCGTCAGGGTTGGGTCCTACAATGAGCAGTTCTTC. As protein: CAVRVGSYNEQFF.

The chain employs TRBV18 and TRBJ2-7; the match to TRBD2 covers 11 bases. CDR1 KGHSH and CDR2 LQKENI come from the germline V gene. The CDR3 covers 15 residues. The V and J ends lost 2 bases and 2 bases, in that order; junction bases with no gene match: 2. CDR3 protein: CASSPNSGGAYEQYF. The CDR3 DNA follows: TGTGCCAGCTCACCAAATAGCGGGGGGGCCTACGAGCAGTACTTC.

This chain connects TRBV4-2 to TRBJ2-1, with D maybe TRBD2 (6 bases). Looked up from germline, CDR1 is LGHNA and CDR2 is YNFKEQ. The CDR3 has 15 amino acids. The germline V and J ends were trimmed by 0 bases and 7 bases, with 13 bases remaining between them. DNA of the CDR3: TGTGCCAGCAGCCAAGATCGACTAGAGAATAATGAGCAGTTCTTC. The encoded protein is CASSQDRLENNEQFF.

The genes are TRBV5-6 and TRBJ1-1; D possibly corresponds to TRBD1 (5 bases). The germline gives CDR1 SGHDT, CDR2 YYEEEE. V dropped 3 bases and J dropped 0 bases, with 12 bases sitting between them. This CDR3 spans 15 amino acids. This chain's CDR3 is CASSSNRIMNTEAFF. Written as DNA, the CDR3 is TGTGCCAGCAGCTCCAACAGGATAATGAACACTGAAGCTTTCTTT.

In DNA, the CDR3 is TGCAGCGTTGACGGGACTAGCGGAGATACGCAGTATTTT. This codes for CSVDGTSGDTQYF. V and J are TRBV29-1 and TRBJ2-3; the match to TRBD2 covers 11 bases. V shed 3 bases, J shed 5 bases, and the junction held 1 base outside the gene matches. The CDR3 contains 13 residues. Germline CDR1 reads SQVTM; CDR2 reads ANQGSEA.

The V gene is TRBV5-6, the J gene TRBJ2-4; TRBD1 agrees at 7 bases. Trimming cost V 2 bases and J 4 bases; bases outside gene matches: 3. The CDR3 has 14 amino acids. Per germline, CDR1 SGHDT and CDR2 YYEEEE. The CDR3 region has the DNA TGTGCCAGCAGCTTTACAGGGGTGAAAAACATTCAGTACTTC. It is translated as CASSFTGVKNIQYF.

A few counts support this clone. The genes are TRBV11-3 and TRBJ2-3, with a weak D call TRBD1 (5 bases). Germline values: CDR1 SGHNT, CDR2 YENEEA. Trimming left V 1 base short and J 2 bases short, with 13 bases between. The length of the CDR3 is 16 residues. The CDR3 loop reads CASSLGEGVLTDTQYF. CDR3 DNA sequence: TGTGCCAGCAGCTTAGGGGAAGGGGTACTCACAGATACGCAGTATTTT. The complete variable domain, with remaining parts taken from reference TRBV11-3 and TRBJ2-3, reads EAGVVQSPRYKIIEKKQPVAFWCNPISGHNTLYWYLQNLGQGPELLIRYENEEAVDDSQLPKDRFSAERLKGVDSTLKIQPAELGDSAVYLCASSLGEGVLTDTQYFGPGTRLTVL.